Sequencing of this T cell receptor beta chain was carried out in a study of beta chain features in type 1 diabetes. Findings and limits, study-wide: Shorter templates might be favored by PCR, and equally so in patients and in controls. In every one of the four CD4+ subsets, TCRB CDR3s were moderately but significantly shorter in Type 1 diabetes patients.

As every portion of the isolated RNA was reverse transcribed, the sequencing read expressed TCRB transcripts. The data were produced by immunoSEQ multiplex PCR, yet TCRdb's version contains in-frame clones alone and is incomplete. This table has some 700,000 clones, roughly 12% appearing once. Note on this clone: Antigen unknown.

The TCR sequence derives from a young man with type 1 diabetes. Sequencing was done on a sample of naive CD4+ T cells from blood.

The CDR3 is CASSHGTSGGAGETQYF. In DNA form, the CDR3 reads TGTGCCAGCAGCCATGGGACTAGCGGGGGGGCAGGAGAGACCCAGTACTTC. The chain uses TRBV11-2 and TRBJ2-5; TRBD2 matches at 16 bases. Germline loops: CDR1 SGHAT, CDR2 FQNNGV. The CDR3 is 17 residues long. V lost 5 bases and J lost 4; bases outside the gene matches: 7.